Here is one T cell receptor (beta chain) with its context. This specimen belongs to a study of T cell repertoires and Cas9 in healthy adults. Germline CDR1 is GTSNPN and CDR2 is SVGIG (reference sequence). Trimming shortened V by 0 bases and J by 3 bases, and 18 bases separated the two germline ends. This CDR3 has 16 amino acids. This table comes from immunoSEQ multiplex PCR, and its TCRdb copy is limited to in-frame clones, with some not included. The data contain about 20,000 clones, about 89% of them singletons. V usage is TRBV30 and J usage is TRBJ2-7; D is perhaps TRBD1 or TRBD2 (5 bases each). The TCR was taken from a human donor in good health. Material: CD4+ effector T cells (CD127+, CD25-, CD137-, CD154-) from PBMCs; culture status not recorded. CDR3 amino acids: CAWSVGTPNPGYEQYF. The CDR3 region has the DNA TGTGCCTGGAGTGTAGGGACGCCTAATCCCGGCTACGAGCAGTACTTC.